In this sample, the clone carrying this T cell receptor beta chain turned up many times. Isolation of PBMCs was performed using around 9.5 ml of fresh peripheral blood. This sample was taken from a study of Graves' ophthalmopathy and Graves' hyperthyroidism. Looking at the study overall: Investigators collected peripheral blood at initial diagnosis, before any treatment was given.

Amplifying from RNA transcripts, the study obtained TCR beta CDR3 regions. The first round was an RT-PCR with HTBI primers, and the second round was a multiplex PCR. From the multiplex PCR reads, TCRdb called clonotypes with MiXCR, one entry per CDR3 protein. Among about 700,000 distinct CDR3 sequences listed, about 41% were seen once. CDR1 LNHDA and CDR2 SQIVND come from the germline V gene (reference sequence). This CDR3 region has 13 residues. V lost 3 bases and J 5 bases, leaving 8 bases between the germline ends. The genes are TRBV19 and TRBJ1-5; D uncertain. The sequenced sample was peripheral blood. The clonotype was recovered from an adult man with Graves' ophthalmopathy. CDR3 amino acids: CASSMAPHQPQHF. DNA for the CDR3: TGTGCCAGTAGTATGGCACCCCATCAGCCCCAGCATTTT. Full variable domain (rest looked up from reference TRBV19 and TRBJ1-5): DGGITQSPKYLFRKEGQNVTLSCEQNLNHDAMYWYRQDPGQGLRLIYYSQIVNDFQKGDIAEGYSVSREKKESFPLTVTSAQKNPTAFYLCASSMAPHQPQHFGDGTRLSIL.